Here is one T cell receptor (beta chain) with its context. V lost 1 base to trimming and J lost 3 bases, with 13 bases between them. The germline gives CDR1 SEHNR, CDR2 FQNEAQ (reference sequence). The CDR3 covers 15 residues. Original processing notes: By means of reference gene primer amplification, nucleated cell counts were estimated. Only in-frame clones appear in the TCRdb table, and some are missing; sequencing was by immunoSEQ multiplex PCR. D and trimming come from the DNA, and the V and J calls and clone size come from that table. Of 45,000 to 60,000 clones detected, 82% appear once; the ten largest clones hold 8.2%. These data come from a study of blood T cell repertoires in COVID-19. Study-level background: COVID-19 samples, acute and convalescent, were from the United States, Italy and Spain. PBMCs, B-cell-depleted T cells, or T cells provided the cDNA or gDNA that made up the material.

Specimen: peripheral blood. The V and J genes are TRBV7-9 and TRBJ2-7; D possibly corresponds to TRBD2 (6 bases). The sequence derives from a woman aged 80 or older with acute or convalescent COVID-19. Written as DNA, the CDR3 is TGTGCCAGCAGCTTAGTCGGGGGAAAACTCTACGAGCAGTACTTC. Protein sequence: CASSLVGGKLYEQYF.